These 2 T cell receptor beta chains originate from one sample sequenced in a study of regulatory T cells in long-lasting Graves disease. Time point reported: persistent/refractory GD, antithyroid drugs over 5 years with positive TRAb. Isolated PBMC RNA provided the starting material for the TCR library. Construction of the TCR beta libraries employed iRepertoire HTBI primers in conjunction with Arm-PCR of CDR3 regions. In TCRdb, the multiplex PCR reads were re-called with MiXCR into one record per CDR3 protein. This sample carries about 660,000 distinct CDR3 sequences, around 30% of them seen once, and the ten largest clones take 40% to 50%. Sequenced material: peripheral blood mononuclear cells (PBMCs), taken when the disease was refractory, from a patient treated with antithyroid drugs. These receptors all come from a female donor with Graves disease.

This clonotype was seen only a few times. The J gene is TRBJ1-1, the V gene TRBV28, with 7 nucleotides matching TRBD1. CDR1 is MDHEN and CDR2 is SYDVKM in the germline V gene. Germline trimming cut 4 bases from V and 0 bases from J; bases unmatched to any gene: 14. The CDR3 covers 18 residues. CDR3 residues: CASSYPTRDSNMNTEAFF. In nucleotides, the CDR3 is TGTGCCAGCAGTTACCCCACCCGGGACAGCAACATGAACACTGAAGCTTTCTTT.

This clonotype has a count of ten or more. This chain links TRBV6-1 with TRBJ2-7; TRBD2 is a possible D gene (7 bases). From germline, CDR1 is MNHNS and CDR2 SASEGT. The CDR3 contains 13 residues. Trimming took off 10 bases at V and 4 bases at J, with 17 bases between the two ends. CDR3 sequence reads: CATGQGRGYEQYF. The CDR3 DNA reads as TGTGCCACGGGCCAGGGGAGGGGATACGAGCAGTACTTC.